This entry concerns a single T cell receptor (beta chain). Its target antigen remains unknown. These data are taken from a study of T cells expressing NK-cell markers (dated by TCRdb to about 2020). As for the study more broadly: TCR beta-chain repertoires were profiled in sorted CD3+CD56+NKG2C+, CD3+CD56+NKG2C- and CD3+CD56-NKG2C+ T-cell subsets from eight donors. Among the eight sequenced donors, seven were HCMV-seropositive and one was HCMV-seronegative. Illumina HiSeq 2000/2500, MiSeq or NextSeq was used to sequence libraries as 2 x 150 bp reads. The eight sequenced donors were randomly selected healthy volunteers, three men and five women. Study-wide findings and limitations: Whether the expanded NKG2C-expressing T cell clones were specific for HCMV antigens remained unclear. Those dominant clonotypes were again the most abundant among CD3+CD56-NKG2C+ cells in a handful of donors, at about 28.3-65%. In a handful of donors, the dominant CD3+CD56+NKG2C+ clonotypes were among the top 10 CD8+ clonotypes and accounted for about 1.0-7.5% of CD8+ T cells.

The CDR3 has 14 amino acids, counting the end cysteine and phenylalanine. DNA is not on record. Via the germline V gene, CDR1 is SQVTM and CDR2 ANQGSEA. Data came from an Illumina HiSeq 2000. 5'RACE template switching, by which a universal primer site and unique molecular identifiers were added, was used to make TCR beta cDNA libraries. Priming for cDNA synthesis came from the TCR beta constant segment, and two successive PCR amplification steps followed. The paper's processing steps were these. MIGEC handled demultiplexing of the reads and grouping by UMI, while MiTCR was used to assemble and quantify clonotypes. To exclude erroneous sequences, any TCR cDNA sequence not supported by at least two reads was discarded. The tcR package was used for downstream repertoire analysis, and clonotypes were matched across fractions by CDR3 nucleotide sequence plus V segment. Antigen specificity was annotated against VDJdb with VDJmatch, allowing one amino acid substitution in CDR3. Each CDR3 protein sequence appears as one entry after TCRdb reprocessed the reads, and no DNA is included. TCRdb, not the authors, supplied the V and J calls. For this sample, the table gives a few hundred thousand distinct CDR3 sequences. The ten largest clones capture under 4.5% of the sample.

To determine HCMV serostatus, a commercial ELISA kit was used to detect HCMV-specific IgG in serum. Peripheral blood mononuclear cells were isolated from blood by Ficoll density gradient centrifugation. What was sequenced was blood T cells: a sorted CD56 or NKG2C T cell subset, CD4+ or CD8+ T cells, or bulk PBMC T cells (not recorded which). The source is a man younger than 35 in good health. Donor details come from another sample of the same person, matched by shared clones. The receptor chain draws on TRBV29-1 and TRBJ2-5; TCRdb's D call, TRBD2, is unchecked because there is no DNA. CDR3 reads: CSVEILGLGSTQYF.